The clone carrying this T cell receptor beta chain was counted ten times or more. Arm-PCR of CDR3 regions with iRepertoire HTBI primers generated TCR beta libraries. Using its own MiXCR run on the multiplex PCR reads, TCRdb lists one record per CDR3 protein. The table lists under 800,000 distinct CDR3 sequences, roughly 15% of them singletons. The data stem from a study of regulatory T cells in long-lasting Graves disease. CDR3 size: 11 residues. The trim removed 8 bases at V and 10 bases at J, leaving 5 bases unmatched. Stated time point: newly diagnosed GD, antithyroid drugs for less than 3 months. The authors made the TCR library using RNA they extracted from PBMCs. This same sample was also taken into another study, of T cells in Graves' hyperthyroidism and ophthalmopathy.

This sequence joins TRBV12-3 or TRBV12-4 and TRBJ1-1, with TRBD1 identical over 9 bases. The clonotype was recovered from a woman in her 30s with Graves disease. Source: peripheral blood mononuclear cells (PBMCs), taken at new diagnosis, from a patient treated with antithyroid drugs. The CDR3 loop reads CASGRQGVAFF. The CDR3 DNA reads TGTGCCAGCGGCCGACAGGGGGTAGCTTTCTTT.